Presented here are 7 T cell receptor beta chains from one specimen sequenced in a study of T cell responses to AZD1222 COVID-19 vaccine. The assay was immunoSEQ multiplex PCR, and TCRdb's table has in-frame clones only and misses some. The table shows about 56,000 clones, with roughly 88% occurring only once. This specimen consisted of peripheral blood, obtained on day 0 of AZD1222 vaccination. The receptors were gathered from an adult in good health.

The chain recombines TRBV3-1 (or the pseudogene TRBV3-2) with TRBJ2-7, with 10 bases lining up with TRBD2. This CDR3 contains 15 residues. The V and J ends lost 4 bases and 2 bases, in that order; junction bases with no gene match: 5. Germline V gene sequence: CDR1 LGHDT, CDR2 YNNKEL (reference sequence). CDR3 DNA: TGTGCCAGCAGCCGCGGACTAGCGGCAACCTACGAGCAGTACTTC. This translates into CASSRGLAATYEQYF.

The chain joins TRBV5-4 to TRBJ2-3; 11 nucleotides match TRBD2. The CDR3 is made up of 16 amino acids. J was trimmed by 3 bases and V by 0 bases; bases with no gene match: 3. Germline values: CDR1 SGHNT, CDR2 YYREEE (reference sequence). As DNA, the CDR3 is TGTGCCAGCAGCTTGGAGGTAGCGGGGGGGACAGATACGCAGTATTTT. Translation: CASSLEVAGGTDTQYF.

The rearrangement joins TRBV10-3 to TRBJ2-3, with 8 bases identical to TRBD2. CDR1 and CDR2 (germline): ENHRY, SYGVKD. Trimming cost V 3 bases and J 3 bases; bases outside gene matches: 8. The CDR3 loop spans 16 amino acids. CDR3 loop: CAISEQAGDGTDTQYF. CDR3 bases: TGTGCCATCAGTGAACAAGCGGGAGATGGGACAGATACGCAGTATTTT.

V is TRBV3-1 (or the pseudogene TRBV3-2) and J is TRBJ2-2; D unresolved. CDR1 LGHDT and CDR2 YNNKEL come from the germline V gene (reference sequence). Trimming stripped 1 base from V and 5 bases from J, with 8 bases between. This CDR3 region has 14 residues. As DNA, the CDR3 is TGTGCCAGCAGCCAAGTTTCTGAAACCGGGGAGCTGTTTTTT. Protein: CASSQVSETGELFF.

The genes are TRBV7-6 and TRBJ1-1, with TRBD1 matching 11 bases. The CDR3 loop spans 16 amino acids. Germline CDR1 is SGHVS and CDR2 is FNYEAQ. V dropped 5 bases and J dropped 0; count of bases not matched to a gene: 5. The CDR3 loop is CASSAGTGGMNTEAFF. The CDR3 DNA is TGTGCCAGCAGCGCCGGGACAGGGGGTATGAACACTGAAGCTTTCTTT. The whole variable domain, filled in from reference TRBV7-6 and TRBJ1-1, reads GAGVSQSPRYKVTKRGQDVALRCDPISGHVSLYWYRQALGQGPEFLTYFNYEAQQDKSGLPNDRFSAERPEGSISTLTIQRTEQRDSAMYRCASSAGTGGMNTEAFFGQGTRLTVV.

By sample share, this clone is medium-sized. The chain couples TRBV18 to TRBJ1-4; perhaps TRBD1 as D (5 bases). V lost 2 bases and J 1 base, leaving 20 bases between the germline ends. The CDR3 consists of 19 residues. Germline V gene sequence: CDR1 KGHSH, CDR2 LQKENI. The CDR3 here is CASSPSLSRGERTNEKLFF. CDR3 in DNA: TGTGCCAGCTCACCATCACTTTCGAGGGGAGAAAGAACTAATGAAAAACTGTTTTTT.

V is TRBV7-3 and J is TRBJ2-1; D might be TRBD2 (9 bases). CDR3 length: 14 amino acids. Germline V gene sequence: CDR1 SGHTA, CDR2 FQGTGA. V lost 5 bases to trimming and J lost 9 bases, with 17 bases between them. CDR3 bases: TGTGCCAGCAGCCAGGGGGCGGGAGGGCGTGAGCAGTTCTTC. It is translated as CASSQGAGGREQFF.